The next 22 T cell receptor beta chains were all read from a single sample in a study of CD8 T cells in ankylosing spondylitis. TCRdb re-called the 5' RACE reads through MiXCR, storing one row per CDR3 protein. The table includes about 130,000 distinct CDR3 sequences, roughly 8.8% detected once. Material: blood, either unsorted or a sorted T cell fraction (not recorded which). The source is a male donor with ankylosing spondylitis or in good health (not recorded which).

The table lists this clonotype with many counts. One end of the junction varies from germline; a read error may be responsible. The CDR3 loop reads CASSPLRDRVLF. CDR3 bases: TGTGCCAGCAGCCCCTTGCGGGACAGGGTACTTTTT. This chain connects TRBV7-2 to TRBJ2-2; TRBD1 aligns across 9 bases. The CDR3 spans 12 residues. From germline, CDR1 is SGHTA and CDR2 FQGNSA.

This clonotype was recorded many times. This chain uses TRBV5-1 with TRBJ2-1, with D possibly being TRBD2 (6 bases). Looked up from germline, CDR1 is SGHRS and CDR2 is YFSETQ. The CDR3 totals 18 residues. V was trimmed by 0 bases and J by 4 bases, leaving 20 bases between them. CDR3 residues: CASSLGSSGGVSYNEQFF. The CDR3 DNA follows: TGCGCCAGCAGCTTGGGGAGCTCTGGCGGGGTATCGTACAATGAGCAGTTCTTC.

This clonotype was seen only a few times. The rearrangement links TRBV7-9 to TRBJ2-5; no reliable D call. CDR3 length equals 13 residues. Trimming removed 4 bases from V and 4 bases from J, with 10 bases in between. Germline V CDR1 and CDR2: SEHNR, FQNEAQ (reference sequence). The CDR3 DNA is TGTGCCAGCAGCTCTCCGGGTATAGAGACCCAGTACTTC. It codes for CASSSPGIETQYF. Drawing the rest from reference TRBV7-9 and TRBJ2-5, the complete variable domain is DTGVSQNPRHKITKRGQNVTFRCDPISEHNRLYWYRQTLGQGPEFLTYFQNEAQLEKSRLLSDRFSAERPKGSFSTLEIQRTEQGDSAMYLCASSSPGIETQYFGPGTRLLVL.

This clonotype was seen many times. The gene calls are TRBV29-1 and TRBJ2-4; a possible D gene is TRBD2 (6 bases). V lost 3 bases and J 4 bases, leaving 13 bases between the germline ends. The CDR3 sequence is 14 residues long. Germline assignment: CDR1 SQVTM and CDR2 ANQGSEA. DNA of the CDR3: TGCAGCGTTGACGGCGGGACGGCTAAAAACATTCAGTACTTC. It specifies CSVDGGTAKNIQYF.

This clonotype was found many times. V is TRBV7-2 and J is TRBJ2-7, with D perhaps TRBD1 (6 bases). Germline assignment: CDR1 SGHTA and CDR2 FQGNSA. Deletions cut 2 bases from V and 2 bases from J, with 16 bases between. The CDR3 runs 16 residues. DNA of the CDR3: TGTGCCAGCAGCTTAACTTATGACAGGCTACCCTACGAGCAGTACTTC. It is translated as CASSLTYDRLPYEQYF.

The table lists this clonotype with a few counts. The V and J genes are TRBV7-9 and TRBJ2-5; D is unresolved. The CDR3 has 13 amino acids. Trimming took off 5 bases at V and 5 bases at J, with 12 bases between the two ends. Germline V gene data show CDR1 as SEHNR and CDR2 as FQNEAQ (reference sequence). The CDR3 region is CASSPPLGETQYF. CDR3 DNA: TGTGCCAGCAGCCCCCCCCTGGGGGAGACCCAGTACTTC.

About this clonotype itself: The germline gene is not matched at one end of the junction; a read error may be the cause. The CDR3 bases are TGCAGCGGTGAAGTTGCGGGAGGAGATACGCAGTATTTT. It encodes CSGEVAGGDTQYF. The chain combines TRBV29-1 with TRBJ2-3; 8 positions agree with TRBD2. Germline values: CDR1 SQVTM, CDR2 ANQGSEA. CDR3 length: 13 amino acids.

This clonotype came up many times. V and J are TRBV28 and TRBJ2-7; D is possibly TRBD2 (5 bases). Per the germline V gene, CDR1 is MDHEN and CDR2 is SYDVKM. Trimming cost V 3 bases and J 3 bases, with 21 bases left between them. The CDR3 contains 17 residues. CDR3 sequence (DNA): TGTGCCAGCAGTTTCGCCGGGATTCAAGAGAACAGCTACGAGCAGTACTTC. This gives the protein CASSFAGIQENSYEQYF.

This clonotype was detected many times. The rearrangement joins TRBV10-3 to TRBJ2-7; TRBD1 is a possible D gene (6 bases). Germline CDR1 ENHRY, CDR2 SYGVKD. This CDR3 comprises 14 residues. Trimming left V 2 bases short and J 3 bases short, with 11 bases between. The CDR3 here is CAISETTGFYEQYF. Written as DNA, the CDR3 is TGTGCCATCAGTGAGACAACAGGGTTCTACGAGCAGTACTTC.

This clonotype was picked up many times. V and J are TRBV7-8 and TRBJ2-7; a weak D match, TRBD1 (5 bases). Trimming stripped 3 bases from V and 3 bases from J, with 15 bases between. Germline CDR1 reads SGHVS; CDR2 reads FQNEAQ. The CDR3 totals 15 residues. The DNA of the CDR3 is TGTGCCAGCAGCTTGGGGCAAATGGTAGGCTACGAGCAGTACTTC. Its protein product is CASSLGQMVGYEQYF. Combining the CDR3 with reference TRBV7-8 and TRBJ2-7 gives the whole variable domain GAGVSQSPRYKVAKRGQDVALRCDPISGHVSLFWYQQALGQGPEFLTYFQNEAQLDKSGLPSDRFFAERPEGSVSTLKIQRTQQEDSAVYLCASSLGQMVGYEQYFGPGTRLTVT.

This clonotype was detected a few times. This chain connects TRBV5-1 to TRBJ2-7, with a possible D match to TRBD1 (6 bases). The germline CDR1 and CDR2 sequences are SGHRS and YFSETQ. The V end was cut by 1 base, the J end by 0 bases, with 11 bases between. This CDR3 has 15 residues. This CDR3 reads CASSLPRDNSYEQYF. The CDR3 nucleotides are TGCGCCAGCAGCTTGCCTCGGGACAACTCCTACGAGCAGTACTTC. Drawing the rest from reference TRBV5-1 and TRBJ2-7, the complete variable domain is KAGVTQTPRYLIKTRGQQVTLSCSPISGHRSVSWYQQTPGQGLQFLFEYFSETQRNKGNFPGRFSGRQFSNSRSEMNVSTLELGDSALYLCASSLPRDNSYEQYFGPGTRLTVT.

This chain connects TRBV7-2 to TRBJ2-3, with D possibly TRBD2 on 5 matching bases. The V and J ends lost 4 bases and 4 bases respectively, with 12 bases between them. CDR1 is SGHTA, CDR2 FQGNSA, per germline. The CDR3 spans 14 residues. CDR3 coding DNA: TGTGCCAGCAGCTCGAACAGACTACCAGATACGCAGTATTTT. Its protein product is CASSSNRLPDTQYF.

This clonotype was seen at least ten times. This chain uses TRBV7-3 with TRBJ2-2; D is unresolved. Germline V gene lookup returns CDR1 SGHTA and CDR2 FQGTGA. Trimming removed 8 bases at V and 0 bases at J, with 7 bases between. The CDR3 spans 13 residues. The CDR3 is CASSGSNTGELFF. As DNA, the CDR3 is TGTGCCAGCTCTGGTTCGAACACCGGGGAGCTGTTTTTT.

This clonotype was counted many times. The chain recombines TRBV7-8 with TRBJ2-1; perhaps TRBD2 as D (7 bases). CDR3 length: 17 residues. The V end lost 2 bases, the J end lost 4 bases, and 18 bases lay between the germline ends. The germline V gene has CDR1 SGHVS and CDR2 FQNEAQ. Written as DNA, the CDR3 is TGTGCCAGCAGCTTACGGGGGGCCGAAGGGGGTTACAATGAGCAGTTCTTC. Encoded protein: CASSLRGAEGGYNEQFF.

This clonotype was counted a few times. CDR3 coding DNA: TGTGCCAGCAGGTTGGCGGGGGCTAATGAAAAACTGTTTTTT. It specifies CASRLAGANEKLFF. The chain couples TRBV11-2 to TRBJ1-4, with a possible D match to TRBD1 (5 bases). CDR1 and CDR2 from the germline V gene are SGHAT and FQNNGV. The germline V and J ends were trimmed by 6 bases and 3 bases, with 11 bases remaining between them. CDR3 length equals 14 residues.

In this sample, this clonotype turned up many times. The rearrangement links TRBV7-2 to TRBJ1-4; D might be TRBD1 (5 bases). CDR3 length: 15 residues. Between the trimmed V and J ends, which lost 5 bases and 10 bases, there was a span of 20 bases. Germline values: CDR1 SGHTA, CDR2 FQGNSA. The CDR3 loop is CASSLGSGTLGKLFF. In DNA, the CDR3 is TGTGCCAGCAGCCTTGGGTCCGGGACCCTGGGAAAACTGTTTTTT.

This clonotype was detected ten times or more. V gene TRBV3-1 combines with J gene TRBJ1-5; D remains ambiguous. Per the germline V gene, CDR1 is LGHDT and CDR2 is YNNKEL (reference sequence). This CDR3 spans 13 amino acids. V was clipped by 1 base and J by 6 bases, with 7 bases between them. CDR3 residues: CASSQGRGQPQHF. Here the CDR3 DNA reads TGTGCCAGCAGCCAAGGACGAGGTCAGCCCCAGCATTTT.

This clonotype appeared a few times. The genes are TRBV3-1 and TRBJ1-2; D is uncertain. Trimming took off 4 bases at V and 2 bases at J, with 8 bases between the two ends. This CDR3 is 13 amino acids long. Germline CDR1 and CDR2: LGHDT and YNNKEL (reference sequence). In DNA form, the CDR3 reads TGTGCCAGCAGCCGGACGGCGAACTATGGCTACACCTTC. Protein sequence: CASSRTANYGYTF.

This clonotype was picked up many times. V gene TRBV12-3 or TRBV12-4 combines with J gene TRBJ2-3, with 7 bases that match TRBD2. V shed 4 bases, J shed 2 bases, and the junction held 3 bases outside the gene matches. The CDR3 extends over 14 amino acids. CDR3 sequence (DNA): TGTGCCAGCAGTTCTAGCGGCAACACAGATACGCAGTATTTT. This sequence encodes CASSSSGNTDTQYF.

This clonotype has more than one count but fewer than ten. The chain combines TRBV19 with TRBJ2-2; 7 nucleotides align to TRBD2. Losses at the gene ends were 5 bases for V and 2 bases for J; bases not matched to a gene: 5. The CDR3 totals 15 residues. The germline V gene encodes CDR1 LNHDA and CDR2 SQIVND (reference sequence). The CDR3 nucleotides are TGTGCCAGTAGTCCCCTAGCGGCTAACACCGGGGAGCTGTTTTTT. Translation: CASSPLAANTGELFF.

In this sample, this clonotype turned up a few times. The J gene is TRBJ2-5, the V gene TRBV5-1; TRBD2 aligns across 10 bases. CDR3 size: 15 residues. V lost 1 base, J lost 5 bases, and 5 bases stayed unmatched. CDR1 and CDR2 (germline): SGHRS, YFSETQ. The CDR3 nucleotides read TGCGCCAGCAGCTTGACTAGCGGGAACGGGGAGACCCAGTACTTC. Translation gives CASSLTSGNGETQYF. Together with reference TRBV5-1 and TRBJ2-5, the CDR3 gives the full variable domain: KAGVTQTPRYLIKTRGQQVTLSCSPISGHRSVSWYQQTPGQGLQFLFEYFSETQRNKGNFPGRFSGRQFSNSRSEMNVSTLELGDSALYLCASSLTSGNGETQYFGPGTRLLVL.

This clonotype was counted many times. The chain is built from TRBV20-1 and TRBJ2-3; 7 bases are shared with TRBD2. V was clipped by 2 bases and J by 1 base; unmatched bases: 3. Germline lookup yields CDR1 DFQATT and CDR2 SNEGSKA (reference sequence). The CDR3 totals 14 residues. As DNA, the CDR3 is TGCAGTGCTAGATCTAGCGGTCGCACAGATACGCAGTATTTT. It is translated as CSARSSGRTDTQYF.